Listed below are T cell receptor beta chains from one sample, sequenced in a study of CD8+ T cells in alopecia areata. Profiled with immunoSEQ multiplex PCR; TCRdb holds only in-frame clones, not every one. The sample shows approximately 210,000 clones, roughly 40% of them seen only once. Source: CD4+ T cells sorted from blood, taken at roughly week 36, from a patient treated with tofacitinib. These receptors all come from a human donor with alopecia areata. The CDR3 runs from the conserved cysteine through the conserved F or W. The order of the fields is V gene, J gene, clone size, D gene, CDR3 DNA, CDR3 protein. A D gene is named only where the DNA matches it firmly. Only some rows state a clone size, as once, few, many or a class for expanded clones.

TRBV7-3	TRBJ2-5	once	-	TGTGCCAGCAGCTTTGATCGTGAGACCCAGTACTTC	CASSFDRETQYF
TRBV18	TRBJ2-4	-	-	TGTGCCAGCTCCCAGGGACTTGGGCAAAACATTCAGTACTTC	CASSQGLGQNIQYF
TRBV25-1	TRBJ1-4	-	-	TGTGCCAGCAGTGCCCACAGGGATACTGAAAAACTGTTTTTT	CASSAHRDTEKLFF
TRBV29-1	TRBJ2-3	few	TRBD1	TGCAGCGTCCGGGACAGGAGGGAAGATACGCAGTATTTT	CSVRDRREDTQYF
TRBV5-4	TRBJ2-7	-	-	TGTGCCAGCAGCCCAACGAGCACCGACTACGAGCAGTACTTC	CASSPTSTDYEQYF
TRBV28	TRBJ2-7	-	TRBD2	TGTGCCAGCAGAAGACTAGCGGGAGGGTGGTCCTACGAGCAGTACTTC	CASRRLAGGWSYEQYF
TRBV12-5	TRBJ2-7	-	-	TGTGCTAGTGGTGACCTTGACGAGCAGTACTTC	CASGDLDEQYF
TRBV10-3	TRBJ2-7	few	TRBD1	TGTGCCATCAGTTCAGGGGGCGGCTACGAGCAGTACTTC	CAISSGGGYEQYF
TRBV9	TRBJ2-3	few	TRBD1	TGTGCCAGCAGCGACCGACAGGGAGCAGATACGCAGTATTTT	CASSDRQGADTQYF
TRBV7-2	TRBJ1-5	-	-	TGTGCCAGCAGCCCAGGCTACAATCAGCCCCAGCATTTT	CASSPGYNQPQHF
TRBV30	TRBJ1-2	-	-	TGTGCCTGGAGCCTCGATAGGGGCTATGGCTACACCTTC	CAWSLDRGYGYTF
TRBV4-2	TRBJ2-7	-	TRBD2	TGTGCCAGCAGCCAAGGAACTAGCGGGAGGCCTTGGGAGCAGTACTTC	CASSQGTSGRPWEQYF
TRBV30	TRBJ1-1	-	-	TGTGCCTGGAGTGCCAGGGAAAGGAACACTGAAGCTTTCTTT	CAWSARERNTEAFF
TRBV4-2	TRBJ2-7	few	TRBD2	TGTGCCAGCAGCCAAGCGGCCGGGACTAGCGTCACCGAGCAGTACTTC	CASSQAAGTSVTEQYF
TRBV30	TRBJ2-7	-	-	TGTGCCCTTCGAGGGTTTGGGTCCTACGAGCAGTACTTC	CALRGFGSYEQYF
TRBV28	TRBJ2-5	few	-	TGTGCCAGCAGTTTACTTAAAGAGACCCAGTACTTC	CASSLLKETQYF
TRBV20-1	TRBJ1-4	-	-	TGCAGTGCATCGACAGTGAAACTGTTTTTT	CSASTVKLFF
TRBV7-9	TRBJ2-1	-	TRBD2	TGTGCCAGCAGCCTCGGGAAGCGGGATTACAATGAGCAGTTCTTC	CASSLGKRDYNEQFF
TRBV30	TRBJ1-4	-	-	TGTGCCTGGAGTGTTAGGGCCAGCACTGGAGAAAAACTGTTTTTT	CAWSVRASTGEKLFF
TRBV7-9	TRBJ2-5	few	TRBD2	TGTGCCAGCAGCCAGGGTGGGGGACTAGCGGAAGAGACCCAGTACTTC	CASSQGGGLAEETQYF
TRBV27	TRBJ2-1	-	TRBD2	TGTGCCAGCACTCCCGGGACTAGCGGGACTTCCTCCTACAATGAGCAGTTCTTC	CASTPGTSGTSSYNEQFF
TRBV4-3	TRBJ2-7	many	-	TGCGCCAGCAGCCAAGGCAGGGCGGGGTCCCACGAGCAGTACTTC	CASSQGRAGSHEQYF
TRBV4-1	TRBJ1-5	-	-	TGCGCCAGCAGCCCCTACGACCAGAATCAGCCCCAGCATTTT	CASSPYDQNQPQHF
TRBV14	TRBJ1-4	few	-	TGTGCCAGCAGCCAAGATACCGCCCTAAATGAAAAACTGTTTTTT	CASSQDTALNEKLFF
TRBV11-2	TRBJ1-1	few	-	TGTGCCAGCAGCTCCCTTCGGACCCAAACTGAAGCTTTCTTT	CASSSLRTQTEAFF
TRBV30	TRBJ1-5	few	TRBD1	TGTGCCTGGAGCGTACAGGGGATGGTTCAGCCCCAGCATTTT	CAWSVQGMVQPQHF
TRBV29-1	TRBJ1-3	-	-	TGCAGCGCTTCATTCGGGACTCTCGGCTCTGGAAACACCATATATTTT	CSASFGTLGSGNTIYF
TRBV29-1	TRBJ2-1	few	-	TGCAGCGTTGAATATTTTAGCGACTCCTACAATGAGCAGTTCTTC	CSVEYFSDSYNEQFF
TRBV7-2	TRBJ2-3	few	TRBD2	TGTGCCAGCAGCTCCCGAGCGGGAGGGCTTCCCGATACGCAGTATTTT	CASSSRAGGLPDTQYF
TRBV5-1	TRBJ2-1	-	-	TGCGCCAGCAGCTTGGCCTGGGGGAGCAATGAGCAGTTCTTC	CASSLAWGSNEQFF
TRBV27	TRBJ2-7	few	TRBD2	TGTGCCAGCAGTTTATTGGGAGGGGCGATAGGGTACGAGCAGTACTTC	CASSLLGGAIGYEQYF
TRBV19	TRBJ1-5	-	TRBD1	TGTGCCAGTAGCGACAGGGCGGGCAATCAGCCCCAGCATTTT	CASSDRAGNQPQHF
TRBV5-1	TRBJ1-2	few	-	TGCGCCAGCAGCTCCGACAGGTCCCAGGGCTACACCTTC	CASSSDRSQGYTF
TRBV29-1	TRBJ1-2	-	TRBD1	TGCAGCGGCAAGGACAGGTCTAACTATGGCTACACCTTC	CSGKDRSNYGYTF
TRBV7-2	TRBJ2-1	few	TRBD2	TGTGCCAGCAGACCTAGCGGGAGCTCCTACAATGAGCAGTTCTTC	CASRPSGSSYNEQFF
TRBV29-1	TRBJ1-2	-	-	TGCAGCGTTGAGAGGGCTCAAGCTAACTATGGCTACACCTTC	CSVERAQANYGYTF
TRBV5-4	TRBJ2-5	few	TRBD2	TGTGCCAGCAGCTCCCCCGGGACTACCCAAGAGACCCAGTACTTC	CASSSPGTTQETQYF
TRBV5-1	TRBJ2-1	-	TRBD2	TGCGCCAGCAGCCTAATAGCGGGATCCTACAATGAGCAGTTCTTC	CASSLIAGSYNEQFF
TRBV4-3	TRBJ2-7	-	-	TGCGCCAGCAGCCTGCAGGGTACCCCTCGGCAGTACTTC	CASSLQGTPRQYF
TRBV7-2	TRBJ2-5	-	TRBD2	TGTGCCAGATCTAGCGGGAGGGCCGGGACCCAGTACTTC	CARSSGRAGTQYF
TRBV7-2	TRBJ2-5	-	-	TGTGCCAGCAGCCCCCGTTGGGGGGCCCAGTACTTC	CASSPRWGAQYF
TRBV7-8	TRBJ2-1	-	-	TGTGCCAGCAGCTTAGGGGAGCACAATGAGCAGTTCTTC	CASSLGEHNEQFF
TRBV18	TRBJ2-3	many	-	TGTGCCAGCTCACCTATGAGCACAGATACGCAGTATTTT	CASSPMSTDTQYF
TRBV7-9	TRBJ2-7	-	TRBD1	TGTGCCAGCAGCTTAGATGGACAGGGCACCTACGAGCAGTACTTC	CASSLDGQGTYEQYF
TRBV21-1	TRBJ2-4	-	-	TGTGCCAGCAGCTCTCGGGACAGGGGTCTTATCCTAGCCAAAAACATTCAGTACTTC	CASSSRDRGLILAKNIQYF
TRBV25-1	TRBJ2-1	few	TRBD1	TGTGCCAGCAGTTCCGGGACAGGGAACAATGAGCAGTTCTTC	CASSSGTGNNEQFF
TRBV2	TRBJ2-4	few	-	TGTGCCAGCAGTGCGGAAAACATTCAGTACTTC	CASSAENIQYF
TRBV7-2	TRBJ2-2	-	-	TGTGCCAGCAAACGGGAGCAAGGGCACGGGGAGCTGTTTTTT	CASKREQGHGELFF
TRBV7-2	TRBJ2-2	-	TRBD2	TGTGCCAGCAGCTACGGACTAGCGGGAGCGACCGGGGAGCTGTTTTTT	CASSYGLAGATGELFF
TRBV25-1	TRBJ2-7	-	-	TGTGCCAGCACCGGATTATACGAGCAGTACTTC	CASTGLYEQYF
TRBV4-1	TRBJ2-6	-	TRBD1	TGCGCCAGCAGCCAACCGGGACAGGGTTCTGGGGCCAACGTCCTGACTTTC	CASSQPGQGSGANVLTF
TRBV7-2	TRBJ2-7	-	-	TGTGCCAGCAGCTTATCCGCCAGGGGATCCTACGAGCAGTACTTC	CASSLSARGSYEQYF
TRBV7-8	TRBJ1-2	-	-	TGTGCCAGCAGCTCTCCCCCGAACTATGGCTACACCTTC	CASSSPPNYGYTF
TRBV2	TRBJ1-5	few	-	TGTGCCAGCAGTGTCCAACCAAACAAACTAACTCAGCCCCAGCATTTT	CASSVQPNKLTQPQHF
TRBV15	TRBJ2-3	-	TRBD2	TGTGCCACCAGCAGGGGCCGCGGGGGAGAGCTTAGCACAGATACGCAGTATTTT	CATSRGRGGELSTDTQYF
TRBV5-4	TRBJ2-3	-	-	TGTGCCAGCAGCCTTCGCGGGCCAGATACGCAGTATTTT	CASSLRGPDTQYF
TRBV30	TRBJ2-5	few	TRBD2	TGTGCCTGGAGCCGTAGCGGGAGGGCTTTGGCCCAGTACTTC	CAWSRSGRALAQYF
TRBV4-1	TRBJ2-4	few	-	TGCGCCAGCAGCCAACAAACTGACAGACTAAACATTCAGTACTTC	CASSQQTDRLNIQYF
TRBV4-3	TRBJ1-1	few	-	TGCGCCAGCAGCCAAGATGGGGGTAACACTGAAGCTTTCTTT	CASSQDGGNTEAFF